One and the same sample provided the 27 T cell receptor beta chains below, sequenced in a study of T cell repertoires in cytomegalovirus infection. MiXCR, run by TCRdb on the reads, gives a single entry per CDR3 protein. The profile shows approximately 170,000 distinct CDR3 sequences, approximately 15% of them singletons. The source material was PBMCs. Receptors were obtained from a human donor in good health (CMV status not recorded). Some clones in this sample may be carry-over from other donors' samples.

This rearrangement joins TRBV7-2 to TRBJ2-7, with 9 bases identical to TRBD1. V was clipped by 3 bases and J by 5 bases; unmatched bases: 8. The CDR3 consists of 15 residues. Germline V lookup: CDR1 SGHTA, CDR2 FQGNSA. Here the CDR3 reads CASSFGDRETDEQYF. The CDR3 coding sequence is TGTGCCAGCAGCTTTGGGGACAGGGAAACCGACGAGCAGTACTTC.

This clonotype showed up just a few times. The gene calls are TRBV7-9 and TRBJ1-6; the match to TRBD1 covers 9 bases. The germline V gene encodes CDR1 SEHNR and CDR2 FQNEAQ (reference sequence). V gave up 4 bases and J gave up 9 bases; unmatched junction bases: 7. The CDR3 has 15 amino acids. The CDR3 DNA sequence: TGTGCCAGCAGCTCCGGTGGGACAGGGTTTTCACCCCTCCACTTT. Translated: CASSSGGTGFSPLHF. Full variable domain (rest looked up from reference TRBV7-9 and TRBJ1-6): DTGVSQNPRHKITKRGQNVTFRCDPISEHNRLYWYRQTLGQGPEFLTYFQNEAQLEKSRLLSDRFSAERPKGSFSTLEIQRTEQGDSAMYLCASSSGGTGFSPLHFGNGTRLTVT.

This clonotype was picked up many times. This rearrangement joins TRBV7-2 to TRBJ2-3, with 11 bases lining up with TRBD2. In germline, CDR1 is SGHTA, CDR2 FQGNSA. The junction had 5 bases not matched to a gene; V was cut back by 4 bases and J by 2 bases. The CDR3 length is 16 residues. CDR3 loop: CASSSLAGGPTDTQYF. As DNA, the CDR3 is TGTGCCAGCAGCTCGCTAGCGGGAGGCCCCACAGATACGCAGTATTTT.

The rearrangement uses TRBV10-3 and TRBJ1-1, with no clear D. The ends were cut back, 3 bases at V and 0 bases at J, with 11 bases in the middle. CDR3 length equals 15 residues. Germline lookup yields CDR1 ENHRY and CDR2 SYGVKD. The CDR3 DNA reads as TGTGCCATCAGTGATAGTGGCCGGCTGAACACTGAAGCTTTCTTT. It encodes CAISDSGRLNTEAFF.

The V and J genes are TRBV6-4 and TRBJ2-3; the match to TRBD1 covers 7 bases. The germline gives CDR1 MRHNA, CDR2 SNTAGT. Trimming cost V 8 bases and J 0 bases; bases outside gene matches: 2. This CDR3 has 13 residues. CDR3 nucleotide sequence: TGTGCCAGCGGACAGGATAGCACAGATACGCAGTATTTT. Its translation is CASGQDSTDTQYF.

The chain carries TRBV29-1 and TRBJ1-3; D is unclear. Germline CDR1 is SQVTM and CDR2 is ANQGSEA. The CDR3 is 13 amino acids. V was shortened by 0 bases and J by 2 bases, with 5 bases between the two germline ends. CDR3 protein: CSVEDPTGNTIYF. CDR3 nucleotides: TGCAGCGTTGAAGATCCTACTGGAAACACCATATATTTT.

This clonotype has a count of ten or more. The gene calls are TRBV25-1 and TRBJ1-5, with D perhaps matching TRBD1 (5 bases). The germline V gene encodes CDR1 MGHDK and CDR2 SYGVNS. This CDR3 region has 14 residues. V lost 5 bases and J lost 2, with 10 bases in between. Here the CDR3 DNA reads TGTGCCAGCAGTCCGACGGGGGGCAATCAGCCCCAGCATTTT. It translates to CASSPTGGNQPQHF.

The chain employs TRBV27 and TRBJ1-2; D is undetermined. The V end was cut by 7 bases, the J end by 8 bases, with 11 bases between. Germline V gives CDR1 MNHEY, CDR2 SMNVEV (reference sequence). The CDR3 loop spans 11 amino acids. The CDR3 loop is CASKYRNGYTF. CDR3 in DNA: TGTGCCAGCAAATATAGAAACGGCTACACCTTC.

This clonotype was seen more than once but under ten times. This chain uses TRBV7-9 with TRBJ1-1; no clear D gene. Germline V lookup: CDR1 SEHNR, CDR2 FQNEAQ (reference sequence). The CDR3 contains 15 residues. Trimming removed 5 bases at V and 3 bases at J, with 16 bases between. CDR3 loop: CASSPGGKRDTEAFF. The CDR3, as DNA: TGTGCCAGCAGCCCGGGAGGGAAGCGTGACACTGAAGCTTTCTTT.

This clonotype showed up many times. The J gene is TRBJ2-7, the V gene TRBV19; D is perhaps TRBD2 (5 bases). This CDR3 spans 12 amino acids. CDR1 and CDR2 from the germline V gene are LNHDA and SQIVND (reference sequence). V was pared by 5 bases and J by 5 bases, with 10 bases between. CDR3 amino acids: CASSSGLDEQYF. The CDR3 bases are TGTGCCAGTAGTTCTGGACTGGACGAGCAGTACTTC.

Only a few counts were recorded for this clonotype. J is TRBJ2-2 and V is TRBV29-1, with a tentative D call TRBD1 (6 bases). Trimming took 7 bases from V and 2 from J, leaving 8 bases between them. The V gene's germline CDR1 is SQVTM and CDR2 ANQGSEA. There are 12 residues in the CDR3. The CDR3 region is CSAGDNTGELFF. In nucleotides, the CDR3 is TGCAGCGCAGGGGATAACACCGGGGAGCTGTTTTTT.

The gene calls are TRBV28 and TRBJ2-7; TRBD1 matches at 9 bases. The CDR3 is 13 residues long. The V segment lost 5 bases and the J segment 7 bases; nucleotides outside the gene matches: 6. Germline-derived CDR1 and CDR2 are MDHEN and SYDVKM. The CDR3 sequence is CASSRQGVGEQYF. The DNA of the CDR3 is TGTGCCAGCAGTCGACAGGGGGTGGGAGAGCAGTACTTC.

This clonotype has only a few counts. The chain couples TRBV27 to TRBJ2-7; tentative D call: TRBD2 (5 bases). Between the trimmed V and J ends, which lost 5 bases and 1 base, there was a span of 15 bases. The germline V gene encodes CDR1 MNHEY and CDR2 SMNVEV (reference sequence). CDR3 length equals 15 residues. CDR3 in amino acids: CASSPFRERSYEQYF. CDR3 sequence (DNA): TGTGCCAGCAGTCCCTTTCGGGAACGGTCCTACGAGCAGTACTTC.

This clonotype was recorded many times. The rearrangement uses TRBV28 and TRBJ1-5; TRBD1 agrees at 8 bases. The ends lost 6 bases at V and 2 bases at J; junction bases unmatched: 6. Per the germline V gene, CDR1 is MDHEN and CDR2 is SYDVKM. CDR3 length: 15 residues. The CDR3: CASRKQGVGNQPQHF. CDR3 sequence (DNA): TGTGCCAGCAGAAAACAGGGGGTGGGCAATCAGCCCCAGCATTTT.

The rearrangement links TRBV27 to TRBJ1-5, with D unclear. Germline CDR1 and CDR2: MNHEY and SMNVEV (reference sequence). The CDR3 is made up of 16 amino acids. Trimming left V 0 bases short and J 1 base short, with 10 bases between. The CDR3 loop is CASSLSMEYSNQPQHF. In DNA form, the CDR3 reads TGTGCCAGCAGTTTATCTATGGAATACAGCAATCAGCCCCAGCATTTT.

There are many counts of this clonotype. The rearrangement uses TRBV7-2 and TRBJ2-6; D remains ambiguous. Germline CDR1 SGHTA, CDR2 FQGNSA. The CDR3 runs 16 residues. The V and J ends lost 5 bases and 1 base respectively, with 12 bases between them. CDR3: CASSPEVGSGANVLTF. CDR3 in DNA: TGTGCCAGCAGCCCCGAAGTAGGGTCTGGGGCCAACGTCCTGACTTTC.

V and J are TRBV5-1 and TRBJ2-1; a weak D match, TRBD2 (5 bases). The CDR3 loop spans 15 amino acids. The germline V gene encodes CDR1 SGHRS and CDR2 YFSETQ. Trimming stripped 0 bases from V and 8 bases from J, with 15 bases between. CDR3 residues: CASSLDSGRVDEQFF. CDR3 sequence (DNA): TGCGCCAGCAGCTTGGATTCGGGAAGAGTCGATGAGCAGTTCTTC.

In this sample, this clonotype turned up many times. The chain links TRBV28 to TRBJ2-1; D not resolved. V lost 6 bases and J lost 9, with 9 bases in between. CDR1 is MDHEN, CDR2 SYDVKM, per germline. The CDR3 totals 11 residues. The CDR3 here is CASSLRTEQFF. The CDR3 DNA is TGTGCCAGCAGCCTACGGACTGAGCAGTTCTTC. Using reference TRBV28 and TRBJ2-1 for the parts outside the CDR3, the full variable domain is DVKVTQSSRYLVKRTGEKVFLECVQDMDHENMFWYRQDPGLGLRLIYFSYDVKMKEKGDIPEGYSVSREKKERFSLILESASTNQTSMYLCASSLRTEQFFGPGTRLTVL.

The chain uses TRBV19 and TRBJ2-3; TRBD1 agrees at 7 bases. The V gene's germline CDR1 is LNHDA and CDR2 SQIVND (reference sequence). The CDR3 consists of 15 residues. V lost 4 bases and J lost 3; bases outside the gene matches: 7. CDR3: CASSSTGVRTDTQYF. The CDR3 coding sequence is TGTGCCAGTAGTAGCACAGGGGTTCGGACAGATACGCAGTATTTT.

The table lists this clonotype with many counts. V is TRBV5-1 and J is TRBJ2-7, with 7 positions matching TRBD1. CDR1 is SGHRS, CDR2 YFSETQ, per germline. After removal of 0 bases from V and 7 bases from J, the junction contained 7 bases not matched to a gene. The CDR3 is 14 residues long. Here the CDR3 DNA reads TGCGCCAGCAGCTTGGGACAGGGTACTAGGGAGCAGTACTTC. Protein sequence: CASSLGQGTREQYF.

This clonotype was observed a handful of times. The V gene is TRBV7-3, the J gene TRBJ2-3; 10 nucleotides match TRBD2. This CDR3 region has 15 residues. Germline V CDR1 and CDR2: SGHTA, FQGTGA. With V trimmed by 5 bases and J by 4 bases, 6 bases remained unmatched. CDR3 DNA: TGTGCCAGCAGCCCTAGCGGGGGTTTTCCAGATACGCAGTATTTT. The encoded protein is CASSPSGGFPDTQYF.

This clonotype was detected ten times or more. The chain uses TRBV28 and TRBJ2-3; D possibly corresponds to TRBD2 (5 bases). The V and J ends lost 2 bases and 1 base respectively, with 19 bases between them. The CDR3 has 18 amino acids. Germline V lookup: CDR1 MDHEN, CDR2 SYDVKM. The CDR3 sequence is CASSLEDLGPLGTDTQYF. CDR3 DNA sequence: TGTGCCAGCAGTTTAGAGGACTTAGGGCCTTTGGGCACAGATACGCAGTATTTT. Complete variable domain (other parts from reference TRBV28 and TRBJ2-3): DVKVTQSSRYLVKRTGEKVFLECVQDMDHENMFWYRQDPGLGLRLIYFSYDVKMKEKGDIPEGYSVSREKKERFSLILESASTNQTSMYLCASSLEDLGPLGTDTQYFGPGTRLTVL.

This clonotype appeared a few times. J is TRBJ1-1 and V is TRBV29-1; D remains ambiguous. Trimming took 7 bases from V and 1 from J, leaving 10 bases between them. Germline CDR1 SQVTM, CDR2 ANQGSEA. CDR3 length: 12 amino acids. The CDR3: CSESTPNTEAFF. CDR3 DNA: TGCAGCGAATCAACCCCGAACACTGAAGCTTTCTTT.

The V and J genes are TRBV5-1 and TRBJ1-2; D gene ambiguous. This CDR3 spans 12 amino acids. The V and J ends lost 0 bases and 4 bases respectively, with 4 bases between them. The germline CDR1 and CDR2 sequences are SGHRS and YFSETQ. In DNA, the CDR3 is TGCGCCAGCAGCTTGGACATCTATGGCTACACCTTC. This codes for CASSLDIYGYTF.

This clonotype is a singleton in its sample. At one boundary the junction diverges from the germline segment, which might be a read error. The chain has TRBV13 and TRBJ1-3, with a possible D match to TRBD1 (6 bases). The CDR3 runs 16 residues. Looked up from germline, CDR1 is PRHDT and CDR2 is FYEKMQ (reference sequence). CDR3 bases: TGTGCCAGCAGCTTAGGCAGGGGAAGCTCTGGAAACACCATGTATTTT. This codes for CASSLGRGSSGNTMYF.

This clonotype has at least ten counts. The genes are TRBV7-3 and TRBJ2-1, with 12 bases aligning to TRBD2. Per the germline V gene, CDR1 is SGHTA and CDR2 is FQGTGA. The CDR3 spans 15 residues. V shed 5 bases and J 4 bases; nucleotides not matched to a gene: 3. This chain's CDR3 is CASSPTSGGYNEQFF. In DNA, the CDR3 is TGTGCCAGCAGCCCGACTAGCGGGGGATACAATGAGCAGTTCTTC.

The chain is built from TRBV9 and TRBJ2-7; D assignment may be TRBD1 or TRBD2 (5 bases each). V lost 0 bases and J 3 bases, leaving 13 bases between the germline ends. The CDR3 length is 15 residues. Germline CDR1 SGDLS, CDR2 YYNGEE. The CDR3 sequence is CASSVAQGGLYEQYF. The DNA of the CDR3 is TGTGCCAGCAGCGTAGCTCAGGGTGGACTCTACGAGCAGTACTTC.